These 29 T cell receptor beta chains originate from one sample sequenced in a study of a mutant IDH1 vaccine in newly diagnosed glioma. Measured with immunoSEQ multiplex PCR; TCRdb has only the in-frame clones, and not every one. The sample has 56,000 or so clones; roughly 80% are singletons. Antigen specificity for these receptors is unknown. Described time point: week 47, end of study. Topical imiquimod accompanied each vaccine dose, which consisted of 300 ug of mutant IDH1 20-mer peptide. This sample comprised PBMCs, obtained from a glioma patient whose treatment included an IDH1 peptide vaccine. The receptors were gathered from a man aged 50 to 60 with glioma.

This clone has just a few counts. V is TRBV14 and J is TRBJ2-1; D tentatively fits TRBD1 or TRBD2 (6 bases each). V shed 4 bases and J shed 12 bases, with 19 bases lying between them. Germline V gene lookup returns CDR1 SGHDN and CDR2 FVKESK. This CDR3 has 14 residues. CDR3 nucleotides: TGTGCCAGCAGCCTTAGCGGACAGAGAGGGTCGCAGTTCTTC. It is translated as CASSLSGQRGSQFF.

The rearrangement links TRBV20-1 to TRBJ2-7; weak D call: TRBD1 (5 bases). The CDR3 sequence is 11 residues long. Germline-derived CDR1 and CDR2 are DFQATT and SNEGSKA (reference sequence). Trimming removed 6 bases at V and 3 bases at J, with 9 bases between. The CDR3 spells CSAARGYEQYF. CDR3 bases: TGCAGTGCCGCAAGGGGCTACGAGCAGTACTTC.

This clone was seen more than once but under ten times. The V call is TRBV27, the J call TRBJ1-1; D might be TRBD1 (6 bases). The CDR3 loop spans 15 amino acids. Germline V gene data show CDR1 as MNHEY and CDR2 as SMNVEV (reference sequence). V was trimmed by 3 bases and J by 4 bases, leaving 15 bases between them. The CDR3 here is CASSFATGGGTEAFF. The CDR3 region has the DNA TGTGCCAGCAGTTTCGCGACAGGCGGTGGCACTGAAGCTTTCTTT.

V usage is TRBV6-5 and J usage is TRBJ2-3; no clear D. Germline-derived CDR1 and CDR2 are MNHEY and SVGAGI. The CDR3 totals 12 residues. The V end lost 10 bases, the J end lost 0 bases, and 8 bases lay between the germline ends. The CDR3 is CATAVSTDTQYF. The CDR3 nucleotides read TGTGCCACCGCGGTTAGCACAGATACGCAGTATTTT.

The chain has TRBV27 and TRBJ2-5; 8 positions agree with TRBD2. The CDR3 spans 13 residues. V lost 3 bases to trimming and J lost 6 bases; unmatched junction nucleotides: 3. Germline lookup yields CDR1 MNHEY and CDR2 SMNVEV (reference sequence). This CDR3 reads CASSFGRVQTQYF. CDR3 bases: TGTGCCAGCAGTTTCGGGAGGGTACAGACCCAGTACTTC.

This clone was counted a few times. V usage is TRBV12-5 and J usage is TRBJ2-7; D unresolved. The CDR3 has 12 residues. V was pared by 1 base and J by 7 bases, with 8 bases between. Per the germline V gene, CDR1 is LGHNT and CDR2 is FRNRAP. The CDR3 loop reads CASGLGTREQYF. In nucleotides, the CDR3 is TGTGCTAGTGGTTTGGGAACGCGAGAGCAGTACTTC.

There are a few counts of this clone. The rearrangement uses TRBV6-1 and TRBJ1-5; possible D gene TRBD1, 6 bases. Germline CDR1 and CDR2: MNHNS and SASEGT. The ends were cut back, 0 bases at V and 6 bases at J, with 9 bases in the middle. The CDR3 consists of 14 residues. CDR3 in amino acids: CASSEAGAGQPQHF. Here the CDR3 DNA reads TGTGCCAGCAGTGAAGCGGGGGCGGGTCAGCCCCAGCATTTT.

The rearrangement joins TRBV7-9 to TRBJ1-2; D is unclear. Germline CDR1 and CDR2: SEHNR and FQNEAQ (reference sequence). The CDR3 loop spans 13 amino acids. The ends were cut back, 5 bases at V and 4 bases at J, with 11 bases in the middle. The CDR3 loop reads CASSLPITYGYTF. The CDR3, as DNA: TGTGCCAGCAGCCTCCCCATTACCTATGGCTACACCTTC. Together with reference TRBV7-9 and TRBJ1-2, the CDR3 gives the full variable domain: DTGVSQNPRHKITKRGQNVTFRCDPISEHNRLYWYRQTLGQGPEFLTYFQNEAQLEKSRLLSDRFSAERPKGSFSTLEIQRTEQGDSAMYLCASSLPITYGYTFGSGTRLTVV.

V usage is TRBV7-9 and J usage is TRBJ1-5, with a possible D match to TRBD1 (6 bases). The ends were cut back, 4 bases at V and 5 bases at J, with 15 bases in the middle. In germline, CDR1 is SEHNR, CDR2 FQNEAQ (reference sequence). There are 15 residues in the CDR3. CDR3 coding DNA: TGTGCCAGCAGCTCACAGGGAGAAGTCGATCAGCCCCAGCATTTT. Amino acid sequence: CASSSQGEVDQPQHF. The variable domain in full, with the rest retrieved from reference TRBV7-9 and TRBJ1-5, is DTGVSQNPRHKITKRGQNVTFRCDPISEHNRLYWYRQTLGQGPEFLTYFQNEAQLEKSRLLSDRFSAERPKGSFSTLEIQRTEQGDSAMYLCASSSQGEVDQPQHFGDGTRLSIL.

The genes are TRBV4-2 and TRBJ1-5, with 7 positions matching TRBD1. Germline V gives CDR1 LGHNA, CDR2 YNFKEQ. The ends lost 2 bases at V and 4 bases at J; junction bases unmatched: 2. There are 14 residues in the CDR3. This CDR3 reads CASSQYRGNQPQHF. The CDR3 DNA sequence: TGTGCCAGCAGCCAATACAGGGGAAATCAGCCCCAGCATTTT.

The chain joins TRBV4-2 to TRBJ2-7; D is possibly TRBD1 (6 bases). Germline values: CDR1 LGHNA, CDR2 YNFKEQ. V shed 5 bases and J shed 0 bases, with 17 bases lying between them. This CDR3 has 16 residues. This CDR3 reads CASSGRGGLYSYEQYF. In nucleotides, the CDR3 is TGTGCCAGCAGCGGGAGAGGGGGTCTTTACTCCTACGAGCAGTACTTC.

This clone was observed a few times. This chain uses TRBV9 with TRBJ2-3, with D uncertain. Germline CDR1 is SGDLS and CDR2 is YYNGEE. Trimming removed 0 bases at V and 1 base at J, with 12 bases between. This CDR3 has 16 residues. CDR3 residues: CASSVDVGAGTDTQYF. The DNA of the CDR3 is TGTGCCAGCAGCGTAGACGTGGGCGCGGGCACAGATACGCAGTATTTT.

This clone has just a few counts. The chain combines TRBV6-6 with TRBJ2-1; D is uncertain. Trimming left V 2 bases short and J 0 bases short, with 8 bases between. The CDR3 is 15 amino acids. From germline, CDR1 is MNHNY and CDR2 SVGAGI (reference sequence). The CDR3 here is CASSYEASSYNEQFF. CDR3 nucleotide sequence: TGTGCCAGCAGTTACGAGGCGAGCTCCTACAATGAGCAGTTCTTC.

This clone was detected only a few times. The V call is TRBV27, the J call TRBJ2-5, with a tentative D call TRBD1 (6 bases). CDR3 length: 18 residues. V was clipped by 5 bases and J by 0 bases, with 22 bases between them. Per germline, CDR1 MNHEY and CDR2 SMNVEV (reference sequence). CDR3 sequence reads: CASSPEAPGHTYQETQYF. The CDR3 region has the DNA TGTGCCAGCAGTCCCGAAGCCCCGGGACATACGTACCAAGAGACCCAGTACTTC.

CDR3 nucleotides: TGTGCCAGCGCATCGACAGGGGCTTCCCAAGAGACCCAGTACTTC. Translating it yields CASASTGASQETQYF. The chain couples TRBV7-8 to TRBJ2-5; 8 positions agree with TRBD1. Germline V gene sequence: CDR1 SGHVS, CDR2 FQNEAQ. V lost 8 bases to trimming and J lost 1 base; unmatched junction nucleotides: 9. This CDR3 comprises 15 residues.

J is TRBJ2-1 and V is TRBV6-5; tentatively, D is TRBD2 (5 bases). V shed 5 bases and J shed 15 bases, with 17 bases lying between them. Germline CDR1 is MNHEY and CDR2 is SVGAGI. The CDR3 extends over 12 amino acids. CDR3 loop: CASSNPGEIGFF. CDR3 DNA: TGTGCCAGCAGTAACCCCGGGGAGATCGGGTTCTTC.

The chain links TRBV11-3 to TRBJ2-2; D not resolved. The CDR3 length is 15 residues. Germline V CDR1 and CDR2: SGHNT, YENEEA. Trimming left V 1 base short and J 5 bases short, with 11 bases between. CDR3 protein: CASSLGASRTGELFF. CDR3 sequence (DNA): TGTGCCAGCAGCTTAGGGGCCTCTAGGACCGGGGAGCTGTTTTTT.

V usage is TRBV5-8 and J usage is TRBJ2-4; possibly TRBD2 for D (6 bases). This CDR3 is 17 amino acids long. Germline V gene sequence: CDR1 SGHTS, CDR2 YDEGEE. Trimming stripped 0 bases from V and 6 bases from J, with 19 bases between. The CDR3 DNA reads TGTGCCAGCAGCTTGGTTGGGGGGATGTCAAGAGGAAACATTCAGTACTTC. Amino acid sequence: CASSLVGGMSRGNIQYF. Supplemented by reference TRBV5-8 and TRBJ2-4, the full variable domain reads EAGVTQSPTHLIKTRGQQATLRCSPISGHTSVYWYQQALGLGLQFLLWYDEGEERNRGNFPPRFSGRQFPNYSSELNVNALELEDSALYLCASSLVGGMSRGNIQYFGAGTRLSVL.

The rearrangement links TRBV2 to TRBJ2-2; D might be TRBD2 (5 bases). The CDR3 has 16 residues. V dropped 1 base and J dropped 7 bases, with 16 bases sitting between them. Per germline, CDR1 SNHLY and CDR2 FYNNEI. CDR3 DNA sequence: TGTGCCAGCAGTGAAGTGGCGGTAGCCGAGGGCGGGGAGCTGTTTTTT. Translating gives CASSEVAVAEGGELFF.

For the CDR3, the DNA is TGTGCCACCACGGGTGGTAGCAATCAGCCCCAGCATTTT. This encodes CATTGGSNQPQHF. The genes are TRBV2 and TRBJ1-5; D gene uncertain. The CDR3 sequence is 13 residues long. Germline CDR1 and CDR2: SNHLY and FYNNEI. V gave up 10 bases and J gave up 0 bases, with 10 bases separating them. The variable domain in full, with the rest retrieved from reference TRBV2 and TRBJ1-5, is EPEVTQTPSHQVTQMGQEVILRCVPISNHLYFYWYRQILGQKVEFLVSFYNNEISEKSEIFDDQFSVERPDGSNFTLKIRSTKLEDSAMYFCATTGGSNQPQHFGDGTRLSIL.

This clone was counted only a few times. This chain links TRBV5-6 with TRBJ2-5, with 10 bases lining up with TRBD2. The CDR3 runs to 15 residues. Germline V lookup: CDR1 SGHDT, CDR2 YYEEEE. The V gene end was trimmed by 4 bases and the J gene end by 1 base; junction bases not matched to a gene: 4. CDR3: CASSPGLAPQETQYF. In DNA form, the CDR3 reads TGTGCCAGCAGCCCGGGACTAGCGCCCCAAGAGACCCAGTACTTC.

V and J are TRBV5-1 and TRBJ2-1; D is undetermined. Germline V lookup: CDR1 SGHRS, CDR2 YFSETQ. Trimming cost V 0 bases and J 6 bases, with 7 bases left between them. CDR3 length: 13 amino acids. The chain's CDR3 is CASSLEVGNEQFF. As DNA, the CDR3 is TGCGCCAGCAGCTTGGAAGTGGGCAATGAGCAGTTCTTC.

This clone was observed a single time. The gene calls are TRBV9 and TRBJ1-1; 10 positions agree with TRBD1. The V and J ends lost 2 bases and 7 bases, in that order; junction bases with no gene match: 11. CDR3 size: 16 residues. CDR1 and CDR2 from the germline V gene are SGDLS and YYNGEE. CDR3 in DNA: TGTGCCAGCAGCGTGTCCGGGACAGGGGTTAAAAATGAAGCTTTCTTT. This sequence encodes CASSVSGTGVKNEAFF.

The rearrangement links TRBV10-3 to TRBJ2-4; D might be TRBD1 (6 bases). Looked up from germline, CDR1 is ENHRY and CDR2 is SYGVKD. The CDR3 extends over 14 amino acids. Trimming removed 5 bases at V and 8 bases at J, with 16 bases between. In DNA form, the CDR3 reads TGTGCCATCAGTAGGCGTGGGGGCATAGACATTCAGTACTTC. Translated: CAISRRGGIDIQYF.

The chain recombines TRBV14 with TRBJ2-1; tentatively, D is TRBD1 (6 bases). Trimming removed 3 bases from V and 7 bases from J, with 10 bases in between. Germline assignment: CDR1 SGHDN and CDR2 FVKESK. The CDR3 spans 13 residues. CDR3 sequence reads: CASSQQGRNEQFF. DNA for the CDR3: TGTGCCAGCAGCCAGCAGGGGCGGAATGAGCAGTTCTTC.

This clone occurred a few times. V gene TRBV30 combines with J gene TRBJ2-1, with D possibly being TRBD1 or TRBD2 (6 bases each). Trimming cost V 3 bases and J 4 bases, with 13 bases left between them. Germline CDR1 and CDR2: GTSNPN and SVGIG (reference sequence). This CDR3 comprises 14 residues. The CDR3 here is CAWRVGGEYNEQFF. CDR3 DNA: TGTGCCTGGAGAGTGGGGGGCGAGTACAATGAGCAGTTCTTC. Full variable domain (outside the CDR3, taken from reference TRBV30 and TRBJ2-1): SQTIHQWPATLVQPVGSPLSLECTVEGTSNPNLYWYRQAAGRGLQLLFYSVGIGQISSEVPQNLSASRPQDRQFILSSKKLLLSDSGFYLCAWRVGGEYNEQFFGPGTRLTVL.

By sample fraction, this clone is medium-sized. The J gene is TRBJ1-1, the V gene TRBV4-1, with D possibly matching TRBD1 (6 bases). V was clipped by 2 bases and J by 4 bases, with 17 bases between them. Germline CDR1 MGHRA, CDR2 YSYEKL. The CDR3 runs to 16 residues. Here the CDR3 reads CASSQYSQGVGTEAFF. CDR3 DNA: TGCGCCAGCAGCCAATACTCACAGGGTGTGGGCACTGAAGCTTTCTTT.

V gene TRBV5-4 combines with J gene TRBJ1-1; TRBD1 agrees at 7 bases. The CDR3 sequence is 13 residues long. The germline V gene has CDR1 SGHNT and CDR2 YYREEE (reference sequence). J lost 3 bases, V lost 4 bases, and 3 bases had no gene match. CDR3: CASSPRGDTEAFF. For the CDR3, the DNA is TGTGCCAGCAGCCCCAGGGGGGACACTGAAGCTTTCTTT.

In the case of this clone: A junction boundary mismatches the germline segment, possibly from a read error. V is TRBV5-4 and J is TRBJ1-3, with 7 bases matching TRBD1. This CDR3 is 16 amino acids long. From germline, CDR1 is SGHNT and CDR2 YYREEE (reference sequence). CDR3 in amino acids: CASSQEGQGVGNTIYF. In nucleotides, the CDR3 is TGCGCCAGCAGCCAAGAAGGGCAGGGGGTAGGAAACACCATATATTTT.